This TCR beta chain was recorded in a study of OX40 agonist ivuxolimab in advanced cancers. Study background: Under the entry rules, prior anti-PD-1, anti-PD-L1 or anti-CTLA-4 therapy was allowed, and more than 35% had some.

Autoimmune disease history or systemic immunosuppression barred patients. Sequenced by immunoSEQ multiplex PCR; TCRdb stores in-frame clones only, minus some. The sample lists more than 75,000 clones, about 85% occurring once. Trimming stripped 5 bases from V and 7 bases from J, with 11 bases between. This CDR3 has 12 amino acids. From germline, CDR1 is MDHEN and CDR2 SYDVKM. This chain connects TRBV28 to TRBJ1-2; D is unclear. Sequences were derived from CD4+ or CD8+ T cells sorted from blood, sampled in a trial of the OX40 agonist ivuxolimab. This TCR derives from an adult with an advanced solid tumor such as melanoma, head and neck, liver or kidney cancer. The CDR3 loop reads CASSTPGGGYTF. As DNA, the CDR3 is TGTGCCAGCAGTACCCCTGGAGGTGGCTACACCTTC.